These 23 T cell receptor beta chains originate from one sample sequenced in a study of blood T cell repertoires in COVID-19. Only in-frame clones appear in the TCRdb table, and some are missing; sequencing was by immunoSEQ multiplex PCR. The sample holds 45,000 or so clones, about 86% seen once. The sequenced sample consisted of peripheral blood. Receptors were obtained from a middle-aged man with COVID-19, enrolled during active disease.

V and J are TRBV5-1 and TRBJ2-7; possible D gene TRBD2, 7 bases. Germline loops: CDR1 SGHRS, CDR2 YFSETQ. The CDR3 runs 14 residues. V was clipped by 3 bases and J by 6 bases, with 16 bases between them. As DNA, the CDR3 is TGCGCCAGCAGCTCCGGGGGGCCCTCGGCCGAGCAGTACTTC. It yields the protein CASSSGGPSAEQYF.

V and J are TRBV7-8 and TRBJ1-2; D not resolved. The CDR3 spans 14 residues. Trimming took off 9 bases at V and 0 bases at J, with 14 bases between the two ends. CDR1 and CDR2 (germline): SGHVS, FQNEAQ. The CDR3 DNA sequence: TGTGCCAGTGGTTCAATCACTGCTAACTATGGCTACACCTTC. It translates to CASGSITANYGYTF.

This chain joins TRBV5-1 and TRBJ2-3; a possible D gene is TRBD2 (6 bases). This CDR3 contains 15 residues. Deletions cut 0 bases from V and 2 bases from J, with 10 bases between. Germline assignment: CDR1 SGHRS and CDR2 YFSETQ. Written as DNA, the CDR3 is TGCGCCAGCAGCTTGGGGGGGGATCCCACAGATACGCAGTATTTT. The encoded protein is CASSLGGDPTDTQYF.

This rearrangement joins TRBV10-3 to TRBJ2-1; D not resolved. The germline gives CDR1 ENHRY, CDR2 SYGVKD. The CDR3 loop spans 14 amino acids. V gave up 3 bases and J gave up 8 bases, with 14 bases separating them. This CDR3 is CAISDGNTPHEQFF. The CDR3 DNA reads TGTGCCATCAGTGATGGTAACACGCCGCATGAGCAGTTCTTC.

The CDR3 sequence is CASSEWDRSSYEQYF. The CDR3 DNA is TGTGCCAGCAGTGAGTGGGACAGATCCTCCTACGAGCAGTACTTC. The rearrangement uses TRBV2 and TRBJ2-7, with 7 bases that match TRBD1. Germline-derived CDR1 and CDR2 are SNHLY and FYNNEI. CDR3 length equals 15 residues. V lost 3 bases to trimming and J lost 0 bases; unmatched junction nucleotides: 5.

V and J are TRBV19 and TRBJ1-2; D is possibly TRBD1 (5 bases). Per the germline V gene, CDR1 is LNHDA and CDR2 is SQIVND (reference sequence). The CDR3 covers 15 residues. Trimming removed 3 bases from V and 4 bases from J, with 15 bases in between. The CDR3 sequence: CASSMGGGEGYGYTF. The CDR3 coding sequence is TGTGCCAGTAGTATGGGCGGGGGAGAAGGCTATGGCTACACCTTC.

The chain carries TRBV5-5 and TRBJ2-3; D gene unclear. Germline V lookup: CDR1 SGHKS, CDR2 YYEKEE (reference sequence). The V end lost 0 bases, the J end lost 4 bases, and 9 bases lay between the germline ends. This CDR3 spans 14 amino acids. The CDR3 region is CASSLVIYADTQYF. The CDR3 DNA reads TGTGCCAGCAGCTTGGTTATTTATGCAGATACGCAGTATTTT.

In nucleotides, the CDR3 is TGTGCCACCACGACAGTCTACAATGAGCAGTTCTTC. The encoded protein is CATTTVYNEQFF. This rearrangement joins TRBV2 to TRBJ2-1, with D perhaps matching TRBD1 (5 bases). V was trimmed by 10 bases and J by 3 bases, leaving 10 bases between them. Germline loops: CDR1 SNHLY, CDR2 FYNNEI. CDR3 length: 12 amino acids.

V gene TRBV5-8 combines with J gene TRBJ2-7, with D perhaps matching TRBD1 (6 bases). Germline V gene sequence: CDR1 SGHTS, CDR2 YDEGEE. V was clipped by 0 bases and J by 6 bases, with 10 bases between them. The CDR3 extends over 13 amino acids. In DNA form, the CDR3 reads TGTGCCAGCAGCTTGGACAGGGATACCGAGCAGTACTTC. It encodes CASSLDRDTEQYF.

This clone showed up just once. The gene calls are TRBV6-5 and TRBJ1-6, with D perhaps matching TRBD1 (6 bases). Between the trimmed V and J ends, which lost 6 bases and 7 bases, there was a span of 13 bases. Germline-derived CDR1 and CDR2 are MNHEY and SVGAGI. There are 14 residues in the CDR3. CDR3 bases: TGTGCCAGCAGGAGACAGGACAGCAATTCACCCCTCCACTTT. Amino acids: CASRRQDSNSPLHF.

The chain joins TRBV29-1 to TRBJ1-5; D gene uncertain. Trimming took 4 bases from V and 3 from J, leaving 7 bases between them. The CDR3 spans 12 residues. Germline CDR1 reads SQVTM; CDR2 reads ANQGSEA. CDR3 protein: CSVVSTNQPQHF. The CDR3, as DNA: TGCAGCGTTGTTTCTACCAATCAGCCCCAGCATTTT.

V gene TRBV5-1 combines with J gene TRBJ2-3; 7 nucleotides line up with TRBD1. The length of the CDR3 is 18 residues. Trimming took 0 bases from V and 3 from J; bases not matched to a gene: 13. CDR1 is SGHRS, CDR2 YFSETQ, per germline. The CDR3 DNA follows: TGCGCCAGCAGCTTGGCCCCACCCGACAGGGTCAAGACAGATACGCAGTATTTT. Its protein product is CASSLAPPDRVKTDTQYF.

The chain employs TRBV24-1 and TRBJ2-2; 8 bases agree with TRBD1. The CDR3 sequence is 18 residues long. V shed 2 bases and J 0 bases; nucleotides not matched to a gene: 7. The V gene's germline CDR1 is KGHDR and CDR2 SFDVKD. Written as DNA, the CDR3 is TGTGCCACCAGTGATTCCCATGGACAGGGACCGAACACCGGGGAGCTGTTTTTT. Translation gives CATSDSHGQGPNTGELFF.

The chain combines TRBV14 with TRBJ1-4; 7 bases align to TRBD1. Germline CDR1 and CDR2: SGHDN and FVKESK. The V and J ends lost 4 bases and 9 bases, in that order; junction bases with no gene match: 8. The CDR3 runs 14 residues. The CDR3: CASSLTGAAKKLFF. CDR3 DNA sequence: TGTGCCAGCAGCCTTACAGGGGCGGCCAAAAAACTGTTTTTT.

The CDR3 region has the DNA TGTGCCAGCACCGACAACCCGAGAAAGGCTCACTACGAGCAGTACTTC. This encodes CASTDNPRKAHYEQYF. This chain uses TRBV27 with TRBJ2-7; D gene ambiguous. The CDR3 sequence is 16 residues long. With 7 bases removed from V and 3 bases from J, the gap between germline ends came to 22 bases. CDR1 and CDR2 (germline): MNHEY, SMNVEV (reference sequence).

The V and J genes are TRBV7-2 and TRBJ2-7, with 9 bases identical to TRBD1. This CDR3 contains 15 residues. Per the germline V gene, CDR1 is SGHTA and CDR2 is FQGNSA. Trimming removed 5 bases from V and 5 bases from J; junction bases left unmatched: 10. The CDR3, as DNA: TGTGCCAGCAGCCACCGGGACAGGGTAATCAACGAGCAGTACTTC. Its translation is CASSHRDRVINEQYF.

This chain links TRBV5-8 with TRBJ2-7; TRBD1 aligns across 7 bases. After removal of 0 bases from V and 3 bases from J, the junction contained 6 bases not matched to a gene. This CDR3 has 15 amino acids. Germline assignment: CDR1 SGHTS and CDR2 YDEGEE. The CDR3 reads CASSLEDRVDYEQYF. DNA of the CDR3: TGTGCCAGCAGCTTGGAAGACAGGGTGGACTACGAGCAGTACTTC.

The genes are TRBV27 and TRBJ2-2; a weak D match, TRBD2 (6 bases). This CDR3 contains 18 residues. The ends were cut back, 5 bases at V and 1 base at J, with 20 bases in the middle. Germline lookup yields CDR1 MNHEY and CDR2 SMNVEV (reference sequence). CDR3: CASSRTNIAVLNTGELFF. Written as DNA, the CDR3 is TGTGCCAGCAGTCGAACCAATATAGCGGTCTTGAACACCGGGGAGCTGTTTTTT.

J is TRBJ2-7 and V is TRBV7-2; 8 nucleotides agree with TRBD2. J lost 1 base, V lost 7 bases, and 3 bases had no gene match. Germline assignment: CDR1 SGHTA and CDR2 FQGNSA. The CDR3 covers 13 residues. This CDR3 is CASKIAGSYEQYF. The CDR3 DNA reads as TGTGCCAGCAAGATAGCGGGATCCTACGAGCAGTACTTC.

This sequence joins TRBV19 and TRBJ1-3, with D possibly matching TRBD1 (6 bases). The germline CDR1 and CDR2 sequences are LNHDA and SQIVND (reference sequence). V lost 7 bases, J lost 4 bases, and 11 bases lay in between. The CDR3 sequence is 13 residues long. The CDR3 reads CASKTGGGNTIYF. The CDR3 DNA reads TGTGCCAGTAAAACGGGGGGCGGAAACACCATATATTTT. Drawing the rest from reference TRBV19 and TRBJ1-3, the complete variable domain is DGGITQSPKYLFRKEGQNVTLSCEQNLNHDAMYWYRQDPGQGLRLIYYSQIVNDFQKGDIAEGYSVSREKKESFPLTVTSAQKNPTAFYLCASKTGGGNTIYFGEGSWLTVV.

The table lists this clone with a count of one. This chain uses TRBV30 with TRBJ2-2; tentative D call: TRBD2 (6 bases). The CDR3 has 13 residues. The germline CDR1 and CDR2 sequences are GTSNPN and SVGIG (reference sequence). V lost 3 bases to trimming and J lost 5 bases, with 10 bases between them. CDR3 region: CAWRFGGTGELFF. The CDR3 DNA reads as TGTGCCTGGAGATTTGGGGGGACCGGGGAGCTGTTTTTT.

The V call is TRBV3-1 (or the pseudogene TRBV3-2), the J call TRBJ1-5; possibly TRBD1 for D (5 bases). This CDR3 region has 15 residues. Deletions cut 2 bases from V and 1 base from J, with 9 bases between. The germline V gene encodes CDR1 LGHDT and CDR2 YNNKEL (reference sequence). The DNA of the CDR3 is TGTGCCAGCAGCCAACGGGGGGGGAGCAATCAGCCCCAGCATTTT. Amino acid sequence: CASSQRGGSNQPQHF.

A single count supports this clone. The chain carries TRBV10-2 and TRBJ2-3; 10 nucleotides align to TRBD2. The germline V gene has CDR1 WSHSY and CDR2 SAAADI. V was pared by 10 bases and J by 6 bases, with 16 bases of the junction left unmatched. This CDR3 contains 16 residues. CDR3 DNA sequence: TGCGCCACCCAAGTAGCGGGGGGCGCAACGGGGGATACGCAGTATTTT. Its protein product is CATQVAGGATGDTQYF.